This T cell receptor beta chain was sequenced during a study of cytomegalovirus exposure and HLA in healthy donors. The study, taken as a whole, reports: The authors later found HLA-associated TCR beta chains more clonally expanded than equally common others.

In nominal health when sampled, donors likely had unrecorded immune exposures nonetheless. Germline V lookup: CDR1 GTSNPN, CDR2 SVGIG (reference sequence). This CDR3 has 13 amino acids. Between the trimmed V and J ends, which lost 4 bases and 3 bases, there was a span of 10 bases. On this clone: Its antigen is as yet unknown.

PCR employed 60 Vbeta and 13 Jbeta primers. Method: immunoSEQ multiplex PCR; TCRdb's copy keeps in-frame clones and lacks some. The sample has approximately 140,000 clones, just under 75% seen once. This receptor was obtained from a woman aged 18-29 years in good health and CMV-seronegative. V usage is TRBV30 and J usage is TRBJ2-1; a weak D match, TRBD2 (5 bases). Specimen: PBMCs. As DNA, the CDR3 is TGTGCCTGGACGAGCGGTTTCTACAATGAGCAGTTCTTC. It codes for CAWTSGFYNEQFF. Full variable domain (missing parts from reference TRBV30 and TRBJ2-1): SQTIHQWPATLVQPVGSPLSLECTVEGTSNPNLYWYRQAAGRGLQLLFYSVGIGQISSEVPQNLSASRPQDRQFILSSKKLLLSDSGFYLCAWTSGFYNEQFFGPGTRLTVL.